Presented here are 12 T cell receptor beta chains from one specimen sequenced in a study of CD8+ T cells in alopecia areata. cDNA reverse transcribed from extracted RNA served as the sequencing template. The repertoire was sequenced with immunoSEQ multiplex PCR; TCRdb's copy has only in-frame clones and lacks some. This sample has approximately 170,000 clones, with less than 80% found just once. Regarding treatment: oral pan-JAK inhibitor, 5-10 mg twice daily. The specimen comprised CD4+ T cells sorted from blood, sampled at week 24, from a patient treated with tofacitinib. The receptors stem from a human donor with alopecia areata.

This chain joins TRBV30 and TRBJ1-4; D is unresolved. The CDR3 has 13 amino acids. CDR1 GTSNPN and CDR2 SVGIG come from the germline V gene (reference sequence). Trimming removed 7 bases at V and 4 bases at J, with 13 bases between. The CDR3 protein is CASNIALNEKLFF. The CDR3 DNA reads TGTGCCTCCAACATCGCCCTTAATGAAAAACTGTTTTTT.

The chain combines TRBV7-9 with TRBJ1-1; the D is unclear. The CDR3 is 12 amino acids. The V gene's germline CDR1 is SEHNR and CDR2 FQNEAQ (reference sequence). V lost 11 bases to trimming and J lost 7 bases, with 17 bases between them. The CDR3 DNA sequence: TGTGCCGGCGGCGGGGTACTCGGTGAAGCTTTCTTT. It codes for CAGGGVLGEAFF.

V gene TRBV6-5 combines with J gene TRBJ2-1; the match to TRBD1 covers 9 bases. Germline values: CDR1 MNHEY, CDR2 SVGAGI. V lost 8 bases to trimming and J lost 0 bases; unmatched junction nucleotides: 5. The CDR3 runs 15 residues. The CDR3 DNA is TGTGCCAGCCGCTCGGGACAGGGCTCCTACAATGAGCAGTTCTTC. It specifies CASRSGQGSYNEQFF.

J is TRBJ1-2 and V is TRBV12-5, with TRBD1 matching over 7 bases. CDR3 size: 16 residues. Unmatched junction bases numbered 5, after V lost 1 base and J lost 0 bases. Germline CDR1 LGHNT, CDR2 FRNRAP. DNA for the CDR3: TGTGCTAGTGGTTTGGCCTTGGACAGGACTAACTATGGCTACACCTTC. Translating it yields CASGLALDRTNYGYTF.

The chain is built from TRBV30 and TRBJ2-1; no firm D call. Germline lookup yields CDR1 GTSNPN and CDR2 SVGIG (reference sequence). The CDR3 contains 14 residues. V shed 4 bases and J shed 6 bases, with 16 bases lying between them. The CDR3 DNA sequence: TGTGCCTGGACGAAAGAGTGGTTCGGCAATGAGCAGTTCTTC. As protein: CAWTKEWFGNEQFF.

The chain employs TRBV29-1 and TRBJ1-1, with unresolved D. V lost 4 bases and J lost 1, with 7 bases in between. The CDR3 is 12 residues long. CDR1 and CDR2 (germline): SQVTM, ANQGSEA. CDR3 sequence: CSVAMGNTEAFF. The CDR3, as DNA: TGCAGCGTTGCTATGGGGAACACTGAAGCTTTCTTT. The whole variable domain, filled in from reference TRBV29-1 and TRBJ1-1, reads SAVISQKPSRDICQRGTSLTIQCQVDSQVTMMFWYRQQPGQSLTLIATANQGSEATYESGFVIDKFPISRPNLTFSTLTVSNMSPEDSSIYLCSVAMGNTEAFFGQGTRLTVV.

The chain joins TRBV10-2 to TRBJ2-7, with a possible D match to TRBD1 (5 bases). CDR1 is WSHSY, CDR2 SAAADI, per germline. V gave up 2 bases and J gave up 3 bases, with 8 bases separating them. The CDR3 runs 13 residues. DNA of the CDR3: TGCGCCAGCAGTGAGACAGGTATCTACGAGCAGTACTTC. Translating gives CASSETGIYEQYF.

The chain uses TRBV5-1 and TRBJ1-1, with 10 bases fitting TRBD1. The CDR3 is 15 residues long. In germline, CDR1 is SGHRS, CDR2 YFSETQ. Trimming cost V 7 bases and J 5 bases; bases outside gene matches: 11. CDR3 sequence (DNA): TGCGCCAGCGCCGGGACAGGGGACCCGGGGACTGAAGCTTTCTTT. This encodes CASAGTGDPGTEAFF.

The chain links TRBV7-8 to TRBJ2-5, with TRBD1 as a possible D gene (6 bases). Germline V gene data show CDR1 as SGHVS and CDR2 as FQNEAQ. The CDR3 length is 13 residues. V dropped 6 bases and J dropped 5 bases, with 13 bases sitting between them. CDR3 amino acids: CASSKTGLETQYF. CDR3 nucleotide sequence: TGTGCCAGCAGTAAAACAGGGTTGGAGACCCAGTACTTC.

This clone was detected a few times. The chain recombines TRBV30 with TRBJ2-7, with 9 bases that match TRBD1. Germline loops: CDR1 GTSNPN, CDR2 SVGIG (reference sequence). The CDR3 totals 13 residues. Losses at the gene ends were 5 bases for V and 6 bases for J; bases not matched to a gene: 8. The CDR3 nucleotides are TGTGCCTGGGGGGGACAGGGCGGTCGCGAGCAGTACTTC. It is translated as CAWGGQGGREQYF.

The J gene is TRBJ1-4, the V gene TRBV9, with 7 positions matching TRBD1. CDR3 size: 15 residues. V shed 4 bases, J shed 7 bases, and the junction held 10 bases outside the gene matches. CDR1 is SGDLS and CDR2 is YYNGEE in the germline V gene. The CDR3 here is CASSLNQGGSEKLFF. The CDR3 DNA reads as TGTGCCAGCAGCCTAAACCAGGGGGGAAGTGAAAAACTGTTTTTT.

Notes on this clone: Other DNA sequences in the same sample also yield this CDR3. The chain has TRBV30 and TRBJ1-1; D may be TRBD1 (5 bases). Looked up from germline, CDR1 is GTSNPN and CDR2 is SVGIG (reference sequence). The CDR3 has 13 residues. V was trimmed by 0 bases and J by 1 base, leaving 6 bases between them. The chain's CDR3 is CAWSVGTNTEAFF. Written as DNA, the CDR3 is TGTGCCTGGAGTGTAGGGACGAACACTGAAGCTTTCTTT.